This T cell receptor beta chain was sequenced during a study of beta chain features in type 1 diabetes. Study in general: Across the samples, 107,917,701 sorted cells were examined in total.

Since all of the isolated RNA was reverse transcribed, expressed TCRB transcripts were what got sequenced. TCRdb's table, derived via immunoSEQ multiplex PCR, lists solely in-frame clones and lacks some. This table has about 330,000 clones, 9.5% to 12% appearing once. The length of the CDR3 is 14 residues. Germline-derived CDR1 and CDR2 are MDHEN and SYDVKM. Trimming cost V 6 bases and J 1 base, with 12 bases left between them. The chain has TRBV28 and TRBJ1-2; D possibly corresponds to TRBD1 (5 bases). The clonotype originates from a woman in her twenties or thirties in good health. The sequenced sample consisted of naive CD4+ T cells from blood. The CDR3 spells CASSAGQYNYGYTF. The CDR3 DNA reads TGTGCCAGCAGCGCCGGACAATATAACTATGGCTACACCTTC.